The next 16 T cell receptor beta chains were all read from a single sample in a study of blood T cell repertoires in COVID-19. The table came from immunoSEQ multiplex PCR; TCRdb's copy has only in-frame clones and leaves some out. The table shows about 160,000 clones, with 70% to 90% occurring only once. Sequencing used peripheral blood. Source of these receptors: a woman aged 50 to 65 with COVID-19, enrolled during active disease.

This clone was seen a single time. This chain connects TRBV7-2 to TRBJ1-2, with TRBD1 identical over 9 bases. CDR3 length: 16 residues. Unmatched junction bases numbered 4, after V lost 1 base and J lost 1 base. Germline lookup yields CDR1 SGHTA and CDR2 FQGNSA. This CDR3 is CASSLVGTGYNYGYTF. The DNA of the CDR3 is TGTGCCAGCAGCTTAGTGGGGACAGGGTATAACTATGGCTACACCTTC.

The V call is TRBV19, the J call TRBJ1-5; D remains ambiguous. Germline assignment: CDR1 LNHDA and CDR2 SQIVND (reference sequence). V was shortened by 4 bases and J by 3 bases, with 7 bases between the two germline ends. The CDR3 contains 13 residues. The DNA for the CDR3 is TGTGCCAGTAGTACAAGCGTCAATCAGCCCCAGCATTTT. This sequence encodes CASSTSVNQPQHF. The full variable domain, in which reference TRBV19 and TRBJ1-5 provide the parts outside the CDR3, is DGGITQSPKYLFRKEGQNVTLSCEQNLNHDAMYWYRQDPGQGLRLIYYSQIVNDFQKGDIAEGYSVSREKKESFPLTVTSAQKNPTAFYLCASSTSVNQPQHFGDGTRLSIL.

This rearrangement joins TRBV7-2 to TRBJ2-5; D unclear. Trimming shortened V by 4 bases and J by 5 bases, and 5 bases separated the two germline ends. Per germline, CDR1 SGHTA and CDR2 FQGNSA. CDR3 length: 11 amino acids. CDR3 nucleotides: TGTGCCAGCAGCTCTCTTGAGACCCAGTACTTC. The encoded protein is CASSSLETQYF.

The rearrangement uses TRBV27 and TRBJ2-3; 9 positions match TRBD2. Per germline, CDR1 MNHEY and CDR2 SMNVEV (reference sequence). The CDR3 contains 15 residues. Losses at the gene ends were 5 bases for V and 0 bases for J; bases not matched to a gene: 3. CDR3: CASSPLAGSTDTQYF. CDR3 nucleotides: TGTGCCAGCAGTCCACTAGCGGGTAGCACAGATACGCAGTATTTT.

This chain links TRBV7-2 with TRBJ1-3; D is unclear. Germline-derived CDR1 and CDR2 are SGHTA and FQGNSA. The CDR3 has 13 amino acids. The V gene lost 5 bases and the J gene lost 1 base, with 6 bases spanning the gap. The CDR3 loop is CASSAGSGNTIYF. CDR3 in DNA: TGTGCCAGCAGCGCGGGGTCTGGAAACACCATATATTTT. The full variable domain, rest sourced from reference TRBV7-2 and TRBJ1-3, is GAGVSQSPSNKVTEKGKDVELRCDPISGHTALYWYRQSLGQGLEFLIYFQGNSAPDKSGLPSDRFSAERTGGSVSTLTIQRTQQEDSAVYLCASSAGSGNTIYFGEGSWLTVV.

This clone showed up just once. The chain combines TRBV5-5 with TRBJ2-3; D is unresolved. Germline CDR1 SGHKS, CDR2 YYEKEE (reference sequence). The CDR3 is 14 amino acids. V was clipped by 1 base and J by 0 bases, with 6 bases between them. The CDR3 sequence: CASSLSPSTDTQYF. Written as DNA, the CDR3 is TGTGCCAGCAGCTTGTCTCCGAGCACAGATACGCAGTATTTT. The whole variable domain, remainder taken from reference TRBV5-5 and TRBJ2-3, is DAGVTQSPTHLIKTRGQQVTLRCSPISGHKSVSWYQQVLGQGPQFIFQYYEKEERGRGNFPDRFSARQFPNYSSELNVNALLLGDSALYLCASSLSPSTDTQYFGPGTRLTVL.

This chain connects TRBV6-5 to TRBJ2-7; 10 bases are a match to TRBD1. V lost 10 bases, J lost 6 bases, and 9 bases stayed unmatched. The CDR3 sequence is 13 residues long. Germline V CDR1 and CDR2: MNHEY, SVGAGI. The DNA for the CDR3 is TGTGCCACCCCATGGGGACAGGGGACCGAGCAGTACTTC. Translated: CATPWGQGTEQYF.

The chain combines TRBV29-1 with TRBJ1-2, with 9 bases that match TRBD1. With 7 bases clipped from V and 8 bases from J, the junction kept 11 bases outside the gene matches. In germline, CDR1 is SQVTM, CDR2 ANQGSEA. The CDR3 loop spans 13 amino acids. The CDR3 sequence: CSDAPWTGDGYTF. The CDR3 DNA reads as TGCAGCGATGCTCCATGGACAGGGGACGGCTACACCTTC.

The chain has TRBV5-1 and TRBJ1-1, with no clear D. CDR3 length: 12 amino acids. V lost 1 base to trimming and J lost 7 bases, with 8 bases between them. CDR1 and CDR2 from the germline V gene are SGHRS and YFSETQ. The CDR3: CASSLTGNEAFF. CDR3 sequence (DNA): TGCGCCAGCAGCTTGACGGGAAATGAAGCTTTCTTT. The whole variable domain, filled in from reference TRBV5-1 and TRBJ1-1, reads KAGVTQTPRYLIKTRGQQVTLSCSPISGHRSVSWYQQTPGQGLQFLFEYFSETQRNKGNFPGRFSGRQFSNSRSEMNVSTLELGDSALYLCASSLTGNEAFFGQGTRLTVV.

The rearrangement joins TRBV5-5 to TRBJ2-2; TRBD2 matches 11 bases. The CDR3 sequence is 16 residues long. Per germline, CDR1 SGHKS and CDR2 YYEKEE (reference sequence). With V trimmed by 1 base and J by 6 bases, 5 bases remained unmatched. The DNA for the CDR3 is TGTGCCAGCAGCTTGTCACTAGCGGGGGTCTCCGGGGAGCTGTTTTTT. It codes for CASSLSLAGVSGELFF.

This rearrangement joins TRBV11-2 to TRBJ2-1; 15 nucleotides match TRBD2. The V and J ends lost 1 base and 4 bases, in that order; junction bases with no gene match: 5. The CDR3 has 18 residues. The germline CDR1 and CDR2 sequences are SGHAT and FQNNGV. Here the CDR3 DNA reads TGTGCCAGCAGCTTAGGGACTAGCGGGGGGGCCCCTTACAATGAGCAGTTCTTC. Encoded protein: CASSLGTSGGAPYNEQFF.

The chain is built from TRBV25-1 and TRBJ2-5; perhaps TRBD2 as D (5 bases). V lost 3 bases and J lost 6, with 11 bases in between. Germline V gene sequence: CDR1 MGHDK, CDR2 SYGVNS. The CDR3 contains 13 residues. The CDR3: CASSDGTGKTQYF. In DNA form, the CDR3 reads TGTGCCAGCAGTGACGGCACGGGGAAGACCCAGTACTTC.

V and J are TRBV7-2 and TRBJ1-5, with a weak D call TRBD1 (5 bases). The V gene lost 0 bases and the J gene lost 6 bases, with 9 bases spanning the gap. Germline V gene lookup returns CDR1 SGHTA and CDR2 FQGNSA. The CDR3 sequence is 14 residues long. CDR3: CASSLAGVSQPQHF. In DNA form, the CDR3 reads TGTGCCAGCAGCTTAGCAGGGGTCAGTCAGCCCCAGCATTTT.

The chain carries TRBV13 and TRBJ2-3, with 12 bases identical to TRBD2. Germline CDR1 reads PRHDT; CDR2 reads FYEKMQ (reference sequence). V lost 1 base, J lost 2 bases, and 4 bases stayed unmatched. CDR3 length: 17 amino acids. CDR3 in amino acids: CASSLVGLAGSTDTQYF. The CDR3 DNA is TGTGCCAGCAGCTTAGTAGGACTAGCGGGGTCCACAGATACGCAGTATTTT. The complete variable domain, with remaining parts taken from reference TRBV13 and TRBJ2-3, reads AAGVIQSPRHLIKEKRETATLKCYPIPRHDTVYWYQQGPGQDPQFLISFYEKMQSDKGSIPDRFSAQQFSDYHSELNMSSLELGDSALYFCASSLVGLAGSTDTQYFGPGTRLTVL.

The CDR3 DNA follows: TGTGCCAGCAGCTTAGGACAGGTCAATGAGCAGTTCTTC. Amino acid sequence: CASSLGQVNEQFF. This chain links TRBV13 with TRBJ2-1; TRBD1 might be the D (5 bases). The length of the CDR3 is 13 residues. V gave up 0 bases and J gave up 6 bases, with 6 bases separating them. Germline V lookup: CDR1 PRHDT, CDR2 FYEKMQ (reference sequence).

The genes are TRBV18 and TRBJ1-2; weak D call: TRBD1 (6 bases). The CDR3 totals 14 residues. Trimming took off 3 bases at V and 0 bases at J, with 8 bases between the two ends. The germline V gene encodes CDR1 KGHSH and CDR2 LQKENI. The CDR3 nucleotides are TGTGCCAGCTCACCGGACAGTTCTAACTATGGCTACACCTTC. Translation: CASSPDSSNYGYTF.